One sample yielded the 18 T cell receptor beta chains listed below, sequenced in a study of blood T cell repertoires in COVID-19. Using immunoSEQ multiplex PCR, the repertoire was profiled, and TCRdb retains in-frame clones only, with some absent. The sample consists of approximately 450,000 clones, 70% to 90% of them appearing once. Sequencing input: PBMCs or T cells enriched from blood (not recorded which). The receptors come from a woman aged 18 to 35 with acute COVID-19.

The V gene is TRBV6-2 or TRBV6-3, the J gene TRBJ1-6; tentatively, D is TRBD1 (5 bases). Germline CDR1 reads MNHEY; CDR2 reads SVGEGT. Between the trimmed V and J ends, which lost 0 bases and 5 bases, there was a span of 11 bases. The CDR3 covers 16 residues. The CDR3 protein is CASSYSGHPNNSPLHF. The CDR3 region has the DNA TGTGCCAGCAGTTACTCGGGGCACCCCAATAATTCACCCCTCCACTTT.

The rearrangement uses TRBV6-5 and TRBJ2-1, with TRBD2 identical over 8 bases. Looked up from germline, CDR1 is MNHEY and CDR2 is SVGAGI. This CDR3 region has 14 residues. Trimming cost V 6 bases and J 8 bases; bases outside gene matches: 9. This chain's CDR3 is CASSAGTSGDEQFF. The CDR3 region has the DNA TGTGCCAGCAGCGCCGGGACTAGTGGGGATGAGCAGTTCTTC.

The chain recombines TRBV3-1 (or the pseudogene TRBV3-2) with TRBJ2-5; D uncertain. The CDR3 is made up of 16 amino acids. Germline V gene sequence: CDR1 LGHDT, CDR2 YNNKEL (reference sequence). Trimming removed 3 bases from V and 0 bases from J, with 14 bases in between. CDR3 DNA: TGTGCCAGCAGCCATCCGAATCTAGATTACCAAGAGACCCAGTACTTC. It encodes CASSHPNLDYQETQYF.

The CDR3, as DNA: TGTGCCAGCTCAGGTAACATGGACACCCACTATGGCTACACCTTC. Amino acid sequence: CASSGNMDTHYGYTF. V gene TRBV18 combines with J gene TRBJ1-2; tentative D call: TRBD1 (5 bases). V dropped 5 bases and J dropped 3 bases, with 16 bases sitting between them. This CDR3 is built from 15 residues. Germline assignment: CDR1 KGHSH and CDR2 LQKENI.

The rearrangement joins TRBV7-2 to TRBJ2-2; 7 bases are a match to TRBD1. V trimming: 5 bases; J trimming: 4 bases; junction bases outside the gene matches: 10. The germline CDR1 and CDR2 sequences are SGHTA and FQGNSA. The CDR3 length is 16 residues. The CDR3 nucleotides read TGTGCCAGCAGCCCAGGGTTGGACAGGCTCACCGGGGAGCTGTTTTTT. Its protein product is CASSPGLDRLTGELFF. The complete variable domain, with remaining parts taken from reference TRBV7-2 and TRBJ2-2, reads GAGVSQSPSNKVTEKGKDVELRCDPISGHTALYWYRQSLGQGLEFLIYFQGNSAPDKSGLPSDRFSAERTGGSVSTLTIQRTQQEDSAVYLCASSPGLDRLTGELFFGEGSRLTVL.

The gene calls are TRBV4-2 and TRBJ1-2; 9 nucleotides line up with TRBD1. Germline V gene data show CDR1 as LGHNA and CDR2 as YNFKEQ. This CDR3 is 13 amino acids long. J gave up 6 bases and V 4 bases, and 3 bases lay outside the gene matches. The CDR3 is CASSPRQGDGYTF. DNA of the CDR3: TGTGCCAGCAGCCCGCGACAGGGGGATGGCTACACCTTC.

A few counts support this clone. The genes are TRBV5-4 and TRBJ2-5; TRBD1 aligns across 11 bases. Losses at the gene ends were 4 bases for V and 2 bases for J; bases not matched to a gene: 7. CDR1 is SGHNT, CDR2 YYREEE, per germline (reference sequence). The CDR3 runs 16 residues. The CDR3 DNA reads TGTGCCAGCAGCCTCGCAGGACAGGGGGCACAAGAGACCCAGTACTTC. It encodes CASSLAGQGAQETQYF.

J is TRBJ1-2 and V is TRBV4-1; TRBD1 might be the D (5 bases). Trimming took off 1 base at V and 5 bases at J, with 11 bases between the two ends. The CDR3 totals 14 residues. CDR1 and CDR2 from the germline V gene are MGHRA and YSYEKL. CDR3 sequence reads: CASSQAGVLYGYTF. The DNA of the CDR3 is TGCGCCAGCAGCCAAGCGGGGGTCCTATATGGCTACACCTTC.

This chain joins TRBV3-1 (or the pseudogene TRBV3-2) and TRBJ2-1, with 9 bases lining up with TRBD2. Germline lookup yields CDR1 LGHDT and CDR2 YNNKEL (reference sequence). The CDR3 has 16 residues. J gave up 9 bases and V 0 bases, and 9 bases lay outside the gene matches. CDR3 residues: CASSQDAGLARLEQFF. CDR3 nucleotide sequence: TGTGCCAGCAGCCAAGATGCGGGACTAGCCCGCCTTGAGCAGTTCTTC.

The chain couples TRBV5-1 to TRBJ2-2, with TRBD1 identical over 7 bases. The CDR3 is 16 residues long. The V gene's germline CDR1 is SGHRS and CDR2 YFSETQ. Trimming at V came to 1 base and at J to 0 bases, leaving 3 bases not matched to a gene. CDR3 sequence reads: CASSLRGQTNTGELFF. The CDR3 nucleotides are TGCGCCAGCAGCTTGCGGGGACAGACGAACACCGGGGAGCTGTTTTTT.

V gene TRBV7-3 combines with J gene TRBJ2-2, with D possibly TRBD2 on 6 matching bases. In germline, CDR1 is SGHTA, CDR2 FQGTGA. V was clipped by 3 bases and J by 4 bases, with 15 bases between them. The CDR3 contains 16 residues. The CDR3 reads CASSFEAGSPTGELFF. CDR3 DNA: TGTGCCAGCAGCTTTGAGGCGGGGTCACCCACCGGGGAGCTGTTTTTT.

V gene TRBV3-1 (or the pseudogene TRBV3-2) combines with J gene TRBJ2-1, with D perhaps matching TRBD2 (5 bases). The length of the CDR3 is 15 residues. Germline CDR1 reads LGHDT; CDR2 reads YNNKEL (reference sequence). With 0 bases removed from V and 5 bases from J, the gap between germline ends came to 11 bases. CDR3 sequence (DNA): TGTGCCAGCAGCCAAGATGTTCTCGGGAACAATGAGCAGTTCTTC. Its translation: CASSQDVLGNNEQFF.

In DNA form, the CDR3 reads TGTGCCAGCAGCTTAAGACTAGCGGAGGACAATGAGCAGTTCTTC. Amino acid sequence: CASSLRLAEDNEQFF. V usage is TRBV7-9 and J usage is TRBJ2-1; TRBD2 matches at 9 bases. The trim removed 2 bases at V and 5 bases at J, leaving 4 bases unmatched. Germline V gene lookup returns CDR1 SEHNR and CDR2 FQNEAQ (reference sequence). The CDR3 spans 15 residues.

The rearrangement uses TRBV7-9 and TRBJ1-1, with D unclear. Trimming left V 0 bases short and J 6 bases short, with 5 bases between. The CDR3 totals 12 residues. The germline V gene encodes CDR1 SEHNR and CDR2 FQNEAQ (reference sequence). DNA of the CDR3: TGTGCCAGCAGCTTAGCCCAGGCTGAAGCTTTCTTT. Amino acid sequence: CASSLAQAEAFF.

This chain joins TRBV6-5 and TRBJ1-1; D is undetermined. Trimming cost V 1 base and J 7 bases, with 13 bases left between them. The CDR3 totals 14 residues. Germline V gives CDR1 MNHEY, CDR2 SVGAGI. The DNA for the CDR3 is TGTGCCAGCAGTTACTTCATCTCGGAGCATGAAGCTTTCTTT. It codes for CASSYFISEHEAFF.

This clone has only one observation. V is TRBV6-5 and J is TRBJ2-7; D might be TRBD1 (6 bases). The CDR3 has 14 amino acids. Germline CDR1 and CDR2: MNHEY and SVGAGI. V shed 7 bases and J shed 2 bases, with 15 bases lying between them. CDR3 region: CASKPGENAYEQYF. Written as DNA, the CDR3 is TGTGCCAGCAAGCCAGGGGAGAATGCCTACGAGCAGTACTTC.

V usage is TRBV6-5 and J usage is TRBJ1-1, with TRBD1 identical over 7 bases. The length of the CDR3 is 13 residues. The V gene end was trimmed by 2 bases and the J gene end by 8 bases; junction bases not matched to a gene: 5. The germline V gene has CDR1 MNHEY and CDR2 SVGAGI. The CDR3 loop reads CASSYHIRGEAFF. In DNA, the CDR3 is TGTGCCAGCAGTTACCACATCAGGGGGGAAGCTTTCTTT.

The chain is built from TRBV10-3 and TRBJ1-5, with a weak D call TRBD1 (5 bases). The CDR3 is 17 amino acids. V was trimmed by 3 bases and J by 0 bases, leaving 15 bases between them. The V gene's germline CDR1 is ENHRY and CDR2 SYGVKD. CDR3 sequence: CAISEGPDRYSNQPQHF. The CDR3 nucleotides are TGTGCCATCAGTGAAGGTCCTGACAGATATAGCAATCAGCCCCAGCATTTT.